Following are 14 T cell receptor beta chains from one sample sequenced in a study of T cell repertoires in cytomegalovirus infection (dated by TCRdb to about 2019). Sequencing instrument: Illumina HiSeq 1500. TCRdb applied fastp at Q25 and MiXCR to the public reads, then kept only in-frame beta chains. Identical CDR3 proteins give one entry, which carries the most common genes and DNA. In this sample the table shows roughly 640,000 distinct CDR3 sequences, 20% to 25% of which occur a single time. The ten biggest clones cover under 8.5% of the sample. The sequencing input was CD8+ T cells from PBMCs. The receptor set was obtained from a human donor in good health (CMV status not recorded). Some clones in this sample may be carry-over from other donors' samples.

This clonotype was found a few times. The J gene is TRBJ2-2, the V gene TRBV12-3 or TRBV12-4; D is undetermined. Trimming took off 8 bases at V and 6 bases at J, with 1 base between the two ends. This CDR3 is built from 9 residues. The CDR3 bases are TGTGCCAGCCCCGGGGAGCTGTTTTTT. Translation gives CASPGELFF.

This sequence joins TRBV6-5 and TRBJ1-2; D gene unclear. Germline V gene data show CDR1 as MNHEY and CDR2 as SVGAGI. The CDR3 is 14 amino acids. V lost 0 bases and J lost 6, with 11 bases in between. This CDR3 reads CASSYSTHGHGYTF. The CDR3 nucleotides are TGTGCCAGCAGTTACTCGACACATGGGCATGGCTACACCTTC.

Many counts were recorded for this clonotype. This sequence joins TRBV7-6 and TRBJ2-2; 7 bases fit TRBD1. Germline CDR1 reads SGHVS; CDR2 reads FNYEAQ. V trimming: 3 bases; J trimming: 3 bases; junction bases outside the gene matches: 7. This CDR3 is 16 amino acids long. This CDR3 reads CASSFGTALYTGELFF. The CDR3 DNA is TGTGCCAGCAGCTTCGGGACAGCCCTTTACACCGGGGAGCTGTTTTTT.

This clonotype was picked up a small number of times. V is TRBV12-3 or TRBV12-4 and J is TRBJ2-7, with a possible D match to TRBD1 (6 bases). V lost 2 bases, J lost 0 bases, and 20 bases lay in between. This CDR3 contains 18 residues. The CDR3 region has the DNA TGTGCCAGCAGTTTATATATTCCAGGGACACTGCCCTCCTACGAGCAGTACTTC. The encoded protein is CASSLYIPGTLPSYEQYF.

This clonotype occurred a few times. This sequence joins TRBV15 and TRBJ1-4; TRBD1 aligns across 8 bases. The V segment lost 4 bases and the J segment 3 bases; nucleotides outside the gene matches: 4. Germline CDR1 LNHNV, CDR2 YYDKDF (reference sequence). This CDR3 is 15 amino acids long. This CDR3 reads CATSIGTGANEKLFF. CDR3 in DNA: TGTGCCACCAGCATAGGGACAGGAGCTAATGAAAAACTGTTTTTT.

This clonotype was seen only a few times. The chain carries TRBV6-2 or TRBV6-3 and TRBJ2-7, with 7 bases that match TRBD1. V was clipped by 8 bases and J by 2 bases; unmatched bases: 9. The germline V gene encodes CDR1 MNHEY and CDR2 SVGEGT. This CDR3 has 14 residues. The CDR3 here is CASSLGGKPYEQYF. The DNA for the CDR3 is TGTGCCAGCTCTTTAGGGGGCAAACCCTACGAGCAGTACTTC.

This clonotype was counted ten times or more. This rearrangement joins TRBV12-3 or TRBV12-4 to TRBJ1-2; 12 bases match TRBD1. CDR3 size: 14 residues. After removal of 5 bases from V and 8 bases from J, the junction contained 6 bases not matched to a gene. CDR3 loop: CASSPGQGAIGYTF. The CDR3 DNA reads TGTGCCAGCAGTCCGGGACAGGGGGCTATCGGCTACACCTTC.

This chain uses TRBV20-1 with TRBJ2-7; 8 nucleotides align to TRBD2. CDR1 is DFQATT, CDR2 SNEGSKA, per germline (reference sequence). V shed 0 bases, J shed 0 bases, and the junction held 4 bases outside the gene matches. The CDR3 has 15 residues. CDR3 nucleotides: TGCAGTGCTAGAGATCGGGGGGGGAGCTCCTACGAGCAGTACGTC. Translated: CSARDRGGSSYEQYV.

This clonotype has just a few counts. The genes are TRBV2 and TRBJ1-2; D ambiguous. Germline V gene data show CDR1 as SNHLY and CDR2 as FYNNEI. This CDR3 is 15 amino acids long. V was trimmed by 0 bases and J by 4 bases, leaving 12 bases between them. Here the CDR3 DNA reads TGTGCCAGCAGTGAAGCTGCGGAGATAATCTATGGCTACACCTTC. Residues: CASSEAAEIIYGYTF. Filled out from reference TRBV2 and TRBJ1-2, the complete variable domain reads EPEVTQTPSHQVTQMGQEVILRCVPISNHLYFYWYRQILGQKVEFLVSFYNNEISEKSEIFDDQFSVERPDGSNFTLKIRSTKLEDSAMYFCASSEAAEIIYGYTFGSGTRLTVV.

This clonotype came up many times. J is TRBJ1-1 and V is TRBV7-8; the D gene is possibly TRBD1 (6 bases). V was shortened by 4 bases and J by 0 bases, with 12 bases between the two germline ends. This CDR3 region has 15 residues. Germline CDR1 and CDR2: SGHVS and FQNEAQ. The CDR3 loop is CASSSQGGVNTEAFF. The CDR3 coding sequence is TGTGCCAGCAGCTCCCAAGGGGGGGTGAACACTGAAGCTTTCTTT.

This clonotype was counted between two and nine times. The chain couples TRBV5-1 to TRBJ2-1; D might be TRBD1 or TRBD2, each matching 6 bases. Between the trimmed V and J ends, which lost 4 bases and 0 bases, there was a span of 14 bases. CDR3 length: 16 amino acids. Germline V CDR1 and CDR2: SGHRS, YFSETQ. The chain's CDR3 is CASSDQGGFSYNEQFF. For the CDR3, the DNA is TGCGCCAGCAGCGACCAAGGGGGGTTCTCCTACAATGAGCAGTTCTTC.

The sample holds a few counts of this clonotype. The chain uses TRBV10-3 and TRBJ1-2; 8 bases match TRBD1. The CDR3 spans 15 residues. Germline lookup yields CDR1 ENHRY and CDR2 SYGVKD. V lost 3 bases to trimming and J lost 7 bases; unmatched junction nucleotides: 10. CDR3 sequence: CAISELTGAKVGYTF. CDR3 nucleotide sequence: TGTGCCATCAGTGAATTGACAGGGGCAAAGGTTGGCTACACCTTC.

The CDR3 spells CASTHGIEAFF. CDR3 DNA sequence: TGTGCCAGCACTCACGGAATCGAAGCTTTCTTT. The chain is built from TRBV28 and TRBJ1-1; D call uncertain. The CDR3 is 11 residues long. From germline, CDR1 is MDHEN and CDR2 SYDVKM. The V gene lost 7 bases and the J gene lost 8 bases, with 11 bases spanning the gap. The full variable domain, in which reference TRBV28 and TRBJ1-1 provide the parts outside the CDR3, is DVKVTQSSRYLVKRTGEKVFLECVQDMDHENMFWYRQDPGLGLRLIYFSYDVKMKEKGDIPEGYSVSREKKERFSLILESASTNQTSMYLCASTHGIEAFFGQGTRLTVV.

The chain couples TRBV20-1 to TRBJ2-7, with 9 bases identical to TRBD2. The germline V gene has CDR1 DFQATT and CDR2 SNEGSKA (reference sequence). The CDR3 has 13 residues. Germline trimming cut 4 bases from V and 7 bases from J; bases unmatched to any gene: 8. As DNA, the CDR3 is TGCAGTGCTACGGGACTAGCCTGGGGGGAGCAGTACGTC. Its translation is CSATGLAWGEQYV.